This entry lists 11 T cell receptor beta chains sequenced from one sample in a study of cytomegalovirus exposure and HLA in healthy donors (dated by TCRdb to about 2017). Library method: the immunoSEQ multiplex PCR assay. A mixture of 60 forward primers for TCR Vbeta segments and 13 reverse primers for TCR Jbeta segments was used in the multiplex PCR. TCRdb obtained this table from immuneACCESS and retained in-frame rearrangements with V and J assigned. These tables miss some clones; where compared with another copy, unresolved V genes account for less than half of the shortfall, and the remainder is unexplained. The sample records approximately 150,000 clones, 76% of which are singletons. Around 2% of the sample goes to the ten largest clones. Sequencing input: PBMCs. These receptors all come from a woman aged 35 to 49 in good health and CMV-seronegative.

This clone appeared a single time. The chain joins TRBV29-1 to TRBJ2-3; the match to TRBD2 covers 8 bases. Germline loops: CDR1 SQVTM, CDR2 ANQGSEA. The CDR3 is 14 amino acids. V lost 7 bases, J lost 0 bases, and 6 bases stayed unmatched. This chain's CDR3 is CSARAGVSTDTQYF. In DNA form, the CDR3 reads TGCAGCGCCCGAGCGGGGGTGAGCACAGATACGCAGTATTTT.

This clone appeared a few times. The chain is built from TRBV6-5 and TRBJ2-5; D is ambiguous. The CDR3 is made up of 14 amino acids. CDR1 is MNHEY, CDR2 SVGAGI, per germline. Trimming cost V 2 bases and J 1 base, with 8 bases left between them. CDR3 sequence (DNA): TGTGCCAGCAGTTACAACCCTAGCCAAGAGACCCAGTACTTC. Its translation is CASSYNPSQETQYF.

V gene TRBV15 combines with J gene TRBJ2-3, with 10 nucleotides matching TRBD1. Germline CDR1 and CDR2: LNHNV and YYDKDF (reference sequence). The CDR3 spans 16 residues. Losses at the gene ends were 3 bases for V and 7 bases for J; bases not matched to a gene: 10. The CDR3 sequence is CATSSGRDRGFNTQYF. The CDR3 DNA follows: TGTGCCACCAGCAGTGGCCGGGACAGGGGTTTTAATACGCAGTATTTT.

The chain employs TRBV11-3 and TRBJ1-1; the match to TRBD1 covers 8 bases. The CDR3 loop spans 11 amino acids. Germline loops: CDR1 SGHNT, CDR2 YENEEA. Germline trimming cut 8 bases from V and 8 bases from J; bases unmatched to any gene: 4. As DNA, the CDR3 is TGTGCCAGCTCAACAGGGGGAGAAGCTTTCTTT. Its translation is CASSTGGEAFF.

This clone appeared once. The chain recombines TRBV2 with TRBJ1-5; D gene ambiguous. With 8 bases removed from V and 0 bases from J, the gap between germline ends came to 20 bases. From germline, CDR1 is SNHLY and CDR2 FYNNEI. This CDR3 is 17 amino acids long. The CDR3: CASGPLSTLLSNQPQHF. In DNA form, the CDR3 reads TGTGCCAGCGGGCCTTTAAGTACGTTACTTAGCAATCAGCCCCAGCATTTT. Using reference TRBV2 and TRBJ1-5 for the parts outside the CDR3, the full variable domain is EPEVTQTPSHQVTQMGQEVILRCVPISNHLYFYWYRQILGQKVEFLVSFYNNEISEKSEIFDDQFSVERPDGSNFTLKIRSTKLEDSAMYFCASGPLSTLLSNQPQHFGDGTRLSIL.

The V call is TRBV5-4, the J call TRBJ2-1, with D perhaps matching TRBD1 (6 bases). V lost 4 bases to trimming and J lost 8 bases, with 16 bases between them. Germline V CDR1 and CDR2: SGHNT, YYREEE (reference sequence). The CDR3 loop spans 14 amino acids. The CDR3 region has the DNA TGTGCCAGCAGCCCCCTTAATGGGGGCGATGAGCAGTTCTTC. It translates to CASSPLNGGDEQFF.

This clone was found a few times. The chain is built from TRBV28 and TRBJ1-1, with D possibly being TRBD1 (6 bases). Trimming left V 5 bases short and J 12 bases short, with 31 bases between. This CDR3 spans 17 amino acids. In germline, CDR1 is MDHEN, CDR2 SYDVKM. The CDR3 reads CASSPLRGGGSAIETFF. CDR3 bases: TGTGCCAGCAGTCCCTTAAGGGGGGGTGGATCGGCGATCGAGACTTTCTTT.

In DNA, the CDR3 is TGCGCCAGCAGCTTGGGGAACACCCAGGGGAATGGCTACACCTTC. This sequence encodes CASSLGNTQGNGYTF. The chain combines TRBV5-1 with TRBJ1-2; a possible D gene is TRBD1 (6 bases). In germline, CDR1 is SGHRS, CDR2 YFSETQ. V was clipped by 0 bases and J by 6 bases, with 15 bases between them. The CDR3 sequence is 15 residues long.

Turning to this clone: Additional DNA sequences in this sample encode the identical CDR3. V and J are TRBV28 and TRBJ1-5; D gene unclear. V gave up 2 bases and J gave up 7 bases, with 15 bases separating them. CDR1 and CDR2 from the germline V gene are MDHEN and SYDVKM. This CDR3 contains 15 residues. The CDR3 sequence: CASSLGGRVGQPQHF. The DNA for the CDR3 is TGTGCCAGCAGTTTAGGTGGGAGGGTCGGGCAGCCCCAGCATTTT.

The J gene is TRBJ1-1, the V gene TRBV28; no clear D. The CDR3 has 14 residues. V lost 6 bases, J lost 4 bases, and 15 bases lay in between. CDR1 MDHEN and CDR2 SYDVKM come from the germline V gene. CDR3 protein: CASRPPGTPTEAFF. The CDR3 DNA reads TGTGCCAGCAGACCTCCGGGAACTCCCACTGAAGCTTTCTTT.

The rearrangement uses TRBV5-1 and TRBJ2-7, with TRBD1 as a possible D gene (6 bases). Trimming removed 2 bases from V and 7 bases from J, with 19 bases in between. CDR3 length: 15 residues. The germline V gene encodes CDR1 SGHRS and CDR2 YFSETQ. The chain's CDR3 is CASSLPEQGTLEQYF. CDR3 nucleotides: TGCGCCAGCAGCTTACCTGAACAGGGTACCCTGGAGCAGTACTTC.